This paragraph covers one TCR beta chain sequence. This CDR3 region has 14 residues. Germline V gives CDR1 MNHEY, CDR2 SMNVEV (reference sequence). The sample belongs to a study of T cells expressing NK-cell markers. UMI-tagged 5'RACE template switching yielded the TCR beta cDNA. TCRdb reprocessed the 5' RACE reads, keeping one entry per CDR3 protein, no DNA. With approximately 170,000 distinct CDR3 sequences in the sample, the ten largest clones hold 20%. Sequencing used blood T cells: a sorted CD56 or NKG2C T cell subset, CD4+ or CD8+ T cells, or bulk PBMC T cells (not recorded which). The TCR originated in a man aged 18-75 years in good health. The J gene is TRBJ1-5, the V gene TRBV27; checking the TCRdb D call of TRBD1 is not possible without DNA. The CDR3 sequence is CASSRDMGYQPQHF.